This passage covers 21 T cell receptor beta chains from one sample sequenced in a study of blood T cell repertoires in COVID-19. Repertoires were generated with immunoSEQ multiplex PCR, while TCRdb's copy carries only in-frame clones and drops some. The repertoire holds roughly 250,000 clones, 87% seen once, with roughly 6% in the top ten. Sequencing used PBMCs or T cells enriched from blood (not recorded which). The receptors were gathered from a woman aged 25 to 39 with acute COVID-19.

CDR3 residues: CASSLLDLSPDTQYF. In DNA form, the CDR3 reads TGTGCCAGCAGCCTACTAGATCTATCCCCAGATACGCAGTATTTT. The genes are TRBV14 and TRBJ2-3, with a possible D match to TRBD2 (5 bases). CDR3 size: 15 residues. Germline V gene sequence: CDR1 SGHDN, CDR2 FVKESK. V lost 4 bases to trimming and J lost 4 bases, with 15 bases between them. Filled out from reference TRBV14 and TRBJ2-3, the complete variable domain reads EAGVTQFPSHSVIEKGQTVTLRCDPISGHDNLYWYRRVMGKEIKFLLHFVKESKQDESGMPNNRFLAERTGGTYSTLKVQPAELEDSGVYFCASSLLDLSPDTQYFGPGTRLTVL.

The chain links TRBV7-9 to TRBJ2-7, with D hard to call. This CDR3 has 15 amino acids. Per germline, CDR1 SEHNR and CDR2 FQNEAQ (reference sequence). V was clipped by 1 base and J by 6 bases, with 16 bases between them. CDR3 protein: CASSLGYPVSSEQYF. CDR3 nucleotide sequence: TGTGCCAGCAGCTTAGGATATCCTGTATCGAGCGAGCAGTACTTC. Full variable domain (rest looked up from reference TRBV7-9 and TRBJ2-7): DTGVSQNPRHKITKRGQNVTFRCDPISEHNRLYWYRQTLGQGPEFLTYFQNEAQLEKSRLLSDRFSAERPKGSFSTLEIQRTEQGDSAMYLCASSLGYPVSSEQYFGPGTRLTVT.

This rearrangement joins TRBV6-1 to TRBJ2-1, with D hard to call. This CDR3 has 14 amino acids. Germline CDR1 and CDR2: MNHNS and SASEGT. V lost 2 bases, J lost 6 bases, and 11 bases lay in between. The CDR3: CASSESPPSNEQFF. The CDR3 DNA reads TGTGCCAGCAGTGAATCCCCCCCGAGCAATGAGCAGTTCTTC.

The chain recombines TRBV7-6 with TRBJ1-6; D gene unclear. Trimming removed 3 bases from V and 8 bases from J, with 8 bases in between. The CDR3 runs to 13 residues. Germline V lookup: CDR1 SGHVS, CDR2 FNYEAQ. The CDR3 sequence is CASSLTRDSPLHF. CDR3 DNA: TGTGCCAGCAGCTTGACTAGAGATTCACCCCTCCACTTT.

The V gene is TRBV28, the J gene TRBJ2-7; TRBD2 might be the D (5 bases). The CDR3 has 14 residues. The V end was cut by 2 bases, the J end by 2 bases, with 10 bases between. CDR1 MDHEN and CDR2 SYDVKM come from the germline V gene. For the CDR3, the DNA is TGTGCCAGCAGTTTAAGCGGAGCTACCTACGAGCAGTACTTC. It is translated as CASSLSGATYEQYF.

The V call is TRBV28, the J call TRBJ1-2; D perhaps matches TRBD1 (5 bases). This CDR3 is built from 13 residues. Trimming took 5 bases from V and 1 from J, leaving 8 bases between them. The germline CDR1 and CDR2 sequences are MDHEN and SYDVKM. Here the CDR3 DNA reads TGTGCCAGCAGTCAACAGGTTAACTATGGCTACACCTTC. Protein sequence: CASSQQVNYGYTF.

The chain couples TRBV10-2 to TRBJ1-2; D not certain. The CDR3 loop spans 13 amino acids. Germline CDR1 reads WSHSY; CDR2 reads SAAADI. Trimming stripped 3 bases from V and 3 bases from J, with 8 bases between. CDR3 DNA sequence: TGCGCCAGCAGTGAAAGCAGCGACTATGGCTACACCTTC. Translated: CASSESSDYGYTF.

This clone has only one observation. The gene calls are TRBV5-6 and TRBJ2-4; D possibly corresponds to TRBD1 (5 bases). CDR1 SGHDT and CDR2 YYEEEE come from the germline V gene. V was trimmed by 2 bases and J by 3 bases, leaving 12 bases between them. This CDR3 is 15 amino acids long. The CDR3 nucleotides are TGTGCCAGCAGCTTATTAAGGGGCGACAAAAACATTCAGTACTTC. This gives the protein CASSLLRGDKNIQYF.

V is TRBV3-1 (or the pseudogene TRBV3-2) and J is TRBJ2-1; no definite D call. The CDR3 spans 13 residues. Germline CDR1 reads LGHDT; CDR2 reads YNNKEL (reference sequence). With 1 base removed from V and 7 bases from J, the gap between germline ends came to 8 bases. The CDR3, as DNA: TGTGCCAGCAGCCAAGTTCGAGTGAATGAGCAGTTCTTC. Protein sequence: CASSQVRVNEQFF.

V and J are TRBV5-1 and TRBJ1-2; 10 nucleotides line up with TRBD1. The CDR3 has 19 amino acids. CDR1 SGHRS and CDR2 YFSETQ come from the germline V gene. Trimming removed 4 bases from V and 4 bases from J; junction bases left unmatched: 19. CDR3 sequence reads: CASSVVGRGQGIDRYGYTF. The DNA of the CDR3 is TGCGCCAGCAGCGTGGTGGGAAGGGGACAGGGGATAGACCGCTATGGCTACACCTTC.

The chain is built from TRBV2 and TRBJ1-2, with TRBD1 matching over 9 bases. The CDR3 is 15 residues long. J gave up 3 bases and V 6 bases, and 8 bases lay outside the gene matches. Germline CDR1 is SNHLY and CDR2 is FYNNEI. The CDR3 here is CASRFGQGLYYGYTF. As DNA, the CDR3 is TGTGCCAGCAGATTTGGACAGGGGCTTTACTATGGCTACACCTTC.

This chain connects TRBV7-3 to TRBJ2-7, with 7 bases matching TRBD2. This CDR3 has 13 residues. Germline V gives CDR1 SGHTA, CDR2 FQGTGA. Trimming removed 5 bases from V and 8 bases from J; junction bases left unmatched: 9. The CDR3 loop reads CASSPDGGIKQYF. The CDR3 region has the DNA TGTGCCAGCAGCCCCGACGGGGGGATCAAGCAGTACTTC. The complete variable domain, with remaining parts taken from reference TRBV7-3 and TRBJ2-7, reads GAGVSQTPSNKVTEKGKYVELRCDPISGHTALYWYRQSLGQGPEFLIYFQGTGAADDSGLPNDRFFAVRPEGSVSTLKIQRTERGDSAVYLCASSPDGGIKQYFGPGTRLTVT.

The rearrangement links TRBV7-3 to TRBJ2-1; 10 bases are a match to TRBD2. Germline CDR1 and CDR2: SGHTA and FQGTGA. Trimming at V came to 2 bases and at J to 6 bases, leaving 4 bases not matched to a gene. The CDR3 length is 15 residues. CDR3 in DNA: TGTGCCAGCAGCTTACTAGCGGGGGTCCTCAATGAGCAGTTCTTC. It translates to CASSLLAGVLNEQFF.

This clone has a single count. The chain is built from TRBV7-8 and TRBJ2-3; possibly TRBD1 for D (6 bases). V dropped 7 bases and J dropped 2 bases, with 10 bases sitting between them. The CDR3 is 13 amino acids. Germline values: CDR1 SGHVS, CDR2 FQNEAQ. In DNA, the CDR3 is TGTGCCAGCAAAGGACAGCCCACAGATACGCAGTATTTT. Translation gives CASKGQPTDTQYF.

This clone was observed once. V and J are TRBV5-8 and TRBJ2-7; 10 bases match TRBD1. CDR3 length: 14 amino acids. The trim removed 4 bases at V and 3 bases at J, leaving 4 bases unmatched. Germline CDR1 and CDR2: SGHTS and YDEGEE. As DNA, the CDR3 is TGTGCCAGCAGCACCGGACAGGGGGTCTACGAGCAGTACTTC. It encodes CASSTGQGVYEQYF.

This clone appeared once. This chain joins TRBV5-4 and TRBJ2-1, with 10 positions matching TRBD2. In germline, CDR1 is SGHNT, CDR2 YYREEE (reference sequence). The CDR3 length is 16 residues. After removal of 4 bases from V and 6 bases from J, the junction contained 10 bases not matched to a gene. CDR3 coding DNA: TGTGCCAGCAGCCACTCATTGGTAGCGGGGGGCAATGAGCAGTTCTTC. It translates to CASSHSLVAGGNEQFF.

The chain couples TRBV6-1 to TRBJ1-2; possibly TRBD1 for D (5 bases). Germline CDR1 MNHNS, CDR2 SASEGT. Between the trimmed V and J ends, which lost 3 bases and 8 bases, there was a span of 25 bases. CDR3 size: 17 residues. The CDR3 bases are TGTGCCAGCAGTGAGGGGATCCGGGACTCTACTCTGAGGGGCTACACCTTC. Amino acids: CASSEGIRDSTLRGYTF.

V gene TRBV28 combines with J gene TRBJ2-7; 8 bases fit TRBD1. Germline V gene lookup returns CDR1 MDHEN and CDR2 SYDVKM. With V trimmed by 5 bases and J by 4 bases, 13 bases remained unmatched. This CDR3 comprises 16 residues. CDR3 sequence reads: CASSRTGTGELYEQYF. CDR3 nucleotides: TGTGCCAGCAGTAGAACCGGGACAGGCGAACTGTACGAGCAGTACTTC.

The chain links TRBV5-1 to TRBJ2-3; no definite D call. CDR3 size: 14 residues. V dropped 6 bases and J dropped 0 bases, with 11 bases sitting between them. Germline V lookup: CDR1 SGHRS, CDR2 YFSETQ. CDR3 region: CASKATTSTDTQYF. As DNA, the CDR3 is TGCGCCAGCAAAGCGACCACTAGCACAGATACGCAGTATTTT.

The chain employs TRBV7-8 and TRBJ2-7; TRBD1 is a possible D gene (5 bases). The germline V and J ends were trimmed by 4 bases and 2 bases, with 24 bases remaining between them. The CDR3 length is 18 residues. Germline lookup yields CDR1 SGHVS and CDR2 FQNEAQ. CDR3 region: CASSSYLVTVNPTYEQYF. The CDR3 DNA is TGTGCCAGCAGCTCGTACTTAGTGACAGTAAACCCTACCTACGAGCAGTACTTC.

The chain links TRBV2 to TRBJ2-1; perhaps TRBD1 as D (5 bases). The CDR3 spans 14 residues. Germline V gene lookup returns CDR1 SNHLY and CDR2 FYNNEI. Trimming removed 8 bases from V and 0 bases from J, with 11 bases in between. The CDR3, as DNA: TGTGCCAGCTCGCAGGGCAGCTCCTACAATGAGCAGTTCTTC. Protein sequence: CASSQGSSYNEQFF.